The 31 T cell receptor beta chains presented below share a single source sample, sequenced in a study of OX40 agonist ivuxolimab in advanced cancers. Method: immunoSEQ multiplex PCR; TCRdb's copy keeps in-frame clones and lacks some. In the table there are more than 75,000 clones, around nine tenths of which are singletons. The sample here was CD4+ or CD8+ T cells sorted from blood, taken in a trial of the OX40 agonist ivuxolimab. The origin of the receptors is an adult with an advanced solid tumor such as melanoma, head and neck, liver or kidney cancer.

This clone was seen a single time. The chain is built from TRBV7-9 and TRBJ2-1, with 13 bases lining up with TRBD2. Germline V gene lookup returns CDR1 SEHNR and CDR2 FQNEAQ (reference sequence). After removal of 4 bases from V and 11 bases from J, the junction contained 8 bases not matched to a gene. The CDR3 length is 15 residues. The CDR3 is CASSSGTSGVSKQFF. DNA of the CDR3: TGTGCCAGCAGCTCCGGGACTAGCGGGGTCTCTAAGCAGTTCTTC.

The chain couples TRBV5-4 to TRBJ2-5; D tentatively fits TRBD1 or TRBD2 (5 bases each). Germline V lookup: CDR1 SGHNT, CDR2 YYREEE (reference sequence). The CDR3 contains 13 residues. V dropped 5 bases and J dropped 2 bases, with 10 bases sitting between them. The CDR3, as DNA: TGTGCCAGCAGGGGGGTATCTCAAGAGACCCAGTACTTC. Amino acids: CASRGVSQETQYF.

This sequence joins TRBV9 and TRBJ2-3, with D possibly being TRBD1 or TRBD2 (5 bases each). Germline CDR1 is SGDLS and CDR2 is YYNGEE. This CDR3 region has 13 residues. Trimming took 8 bases from V and 0 from J, leaving 10 bases between them. The CDR3 nucleotides read TGTGCCAGTCGGGGCGCGAGCACAGATACGCAGTATTTT. Translating gives CASRGASTDTQYF.

The V call is TRBV19, the J call TRBJ1-2; D is unresolved. V was trimmed by 6 bases and J by 3 bases, leaving 17 bases between them. CDR1 LNHDA and CDR2 SQIVND come from the germline V gene (reference sequence). CDR3 length: 15 amino acids. The CDR3 DNA reads TGTGCCAGTAGGAAAGGGTTAAATTGGGACTATGGCTACACCTTC. Its translation: CASRKGLNWDYGYTF.

The V and J genes are TRBV6-6 and TRBJ1-6, with D uncertain. The germline gives CDR1 MNHNY, CDR2 SVGAGI (reference sequence). The CDR3 loop spans 15 amino acids. Trimming stripped 4 bases from V and 6 bases from J, with 13 bases between. The CDR3 nucleotides are TGTGCCAGCAGTTTGGACGGCCGTAGTAATTCACCCCTCCACTTT. Amino acids: CASSLDGRSNSPLHF.

The chain combines TRBV28 with TRBJ1-5, with 7 bases aligning to TRBD1. Losses at the gene ends were 5 bases for V and 5 bases for J; bases not matched to a gene: 9. Germline CDR1 MDHEN, CDR2 SYDVKM. The CDR3 covers 15 residues. The CDR3 loop is CASSIPTGPHQPQHF. In DNA, the CDR3 is TGTGCCAGCAGTATACCGACAGGGCCCCATCAGCCCCAGCATTTT.

The chain joins TRBV18 to TRBJ1-2, with D tentatively TRBD1 (6 bases). CDR3 length equals 14 residues. Per germline, CDR1 KGHSH and CDR2 LQKENI. The V end lost 2 bases, the J end lost 2 bases, and 9 bases lay between the germline ends. The CDR3 protein is CASSPVGANYGYTF. The CDR3 nucleotides are TGTGCCAGCTCACCAGTGGGGGCAAACTATGGCTACACCTTC.

The chain carries TRBV19 and TRBJ2-5; D perhaps matches TRBD2 (6 bases). CDR3 size: 17 residues. Trimming shortened V by 3 bases and J by 0 bases, and 17 bases separated the two germline ends. Germline values: CDR1 LNHDA, CDR2 SQIVND (reference sequence). CDR3 sequence: CASSMGGASLYQETQYF. Here the CDR3 DNA reads TGTGCCAGTAGTATGGGGGGAGCGTCCCTGTACCAAGAGACCCAGTACTTC.

The CDR3 DNA is TGTGCCAGCAGCTTAGAGGGTACCTATGGCTACACCTTC. Translated, it gives CASSLEGTYGYTF. The chain links TRBV7-8 to TRBJ1-2, with D unclear. V lost 1 base and J lost 4, with 7 bases in between. This CDR3 has 13 amino acids. The germline CDR1 and CDR2 sequences are SGHVS and FQNEAQ.

This sequence joins TRBV7-9 and TRBJ1-5; D call uncertain. CDR1 is SEHNR, CDR2 FQNEAQ, per germline (reference sequence). The CDR3 is 12 residues long. Trimming removed 3 bases at V and 4 bases at J, with 4 bases between. CDR3 nucleotide sequence: TGTGCCAGCAGCTTTCCAAATCAGCCCCAGCATTTT. Encoded protein: CASSFPNQPQHF. Full variable domain (remainder filled in from reference TRBV7-9 and TRBJ1-5): DTGVSQNPRHKITKRGQNVTFRCDPISEHNRLYWYRQTLGQGPEFLTYFQNEAQLEKSRLLSDRFSAERPKGSFSTLEIQRTEQGDSAMYLCASSFPNQPQHFGDGTRLSIL.

The chain links TRBV19 to TRBJ2-5; TRBD2 aligns across 11 bases. Germline trimming cut 5 bases from V and 6 bases from J; bases unmatched to any gene: 11. This CDR3 has 16 amino acids. Germline V gives CDR1 LNHDA, CDR2 SQIVND (reference sequence). The CDR3 nucleotides are TGTGCCAGTAGTCCGGGGACTAGCGGCCTTTTAAAGACCCAGTACTTC. Residues: CASSPGTSGLLKTQYF.

The rearrangement links TRBV7-3 to TRBJ2-6; the D gene is possibly TRBD1 (5 bases). Between the trimmed V and J ends, which lost 1 base and 2 bases, there was a span of 9 bases. This CDR3 spans 16 amino acids. Germline V lookup: CDR1 SGHTA, CDR2 FQGTGA. The CDR3 DNA is TGTGCCAGCAGCTTAAACGCAGGGACTGGGGCCAACGTCCTGACTTTC. Translated: CASSLNAGTGANVLTF.

The chain has TRBV29-1 and TRBJ1-2, with D hard to call. The length of the CDR3 is 12 residues. The germline V gene encodes CDR1 SQVTM and CDR2 ANQGSEA. V lost 3 bases to trimming and J lost 4 bases, with 9 bases between them. CDR3 in amino acids: CSVEGNGYGYTF. The CDR3 bases are TGCAGCGTTGAGGGGAACGGCTATGGCTACACCTTC.

The gene calls are TRBV5-1 and TRBJ2-1, with 7 bases identical to TRBD1. V dropped 0 bases and J dropped 4; count of bases not matched to a gene: 7. Per germline, CDR1 SGHRS and CDR2 YFSETQ. This CDR3 has 16 amino acids. This chain's CDR3 is CASSLVLRGLYNEQFF. CDR3 coding DNA: TGCGCCAGCAGCTTGGTTTTAAGGGGGCTGTACAATGAGCAGTTCTTC. The whole variable domain, filled in from reference TRBV5-1 and TRBJ2-1, reads KAGVTQTPRYLIKTRGQQVTLSCSPISGHRSVSWYQQTPGQGLQFLFEYFSETQRNKGNFPGRFSGRQFSNSRSEMNVSTLELGDSALYLCASSLVLRGLYNEQFFGPGTRLTVL.

The chain recombines TRBV19 with TRBJ2-2, with D hard to call. There are 16 residues in the CDR3. CDR1 is LNHDA, CDR2 SQIVND, per germline (reference sequence). V was shortened by 3 bases and J by 2 bases, with 13 bases between the two germline ends. CDR3 protein: CASSMGSVPNTGELFF. The CDR3 bases are TGTGCCAGTAGTATGGGATCGGTCCCTAACACCGGGGAGCTGTTTTTT.

The V call is TRBV5-1, the J call TRBJ1-4; a possible D gene is TRBD1 (6 bases). V shed 4 bases and J shed 5 bases, with 12 bases lying between them. This CDR3 is built from 14 residues. Germline values: CDR1 SGHRS, CDR2 YFSETQ. Written as DNA, the CDR3 is TGCGCCAGCAGCCTCGGACAGCAAAATGAAAAACTGTTTTTT. Its translation is CASSLGQQNEKLFF.

J is TRBJ1-1 and V is TRBV19; 10 nucleotides line up with TRBD1. Germline loops: CDR1 LNHDA, CDR2 SQIVND (reference sequence). CDR3 length equals 16 residues. Losses at the gene ends were 9 bases for V and 6 bases for J; bases not matched to a gene: 16. For the CDR3, the DNA is TGTGCCAGCTCCCCTCTCCTGGGACAGGGGTCCGCTGAAGCTTTCTTT. Its translation is CASSPLLGQGSAEAFF.

The rearrangement links TRBV13 to TRBJ2-3, with a possible D match to TRBD2 (6 bases). The length of the CDR3 is 15 residues. Germline CDR1 reads PRHDT; CDR2 reads FYEKMQ (reference sequence). V lost 7 bases, J lost 6 bases, and 20 bases lay in between. This CDR3 reads CASTTGRPLWDTQYF. The CDR3 nucleotides read TGTGCCAGCACCACCGGGAGACCGCTCTGGGATACGCAGTATTTT. Based on the CDR3 plus reference TRBV13 and TRBJ2-3, the full variable domain is AAGVIQSPRHLIKEKRETATLKCYPIPRHDTVYWYQQGPGQDPQFLISFYEKMQSDKGSIPDRFSAQQFSDYHSELNMSSLELGDSALYFCASTTGRPLWDTQYFGPGTRLTVL.

The CDR3 spells CASRALAGGANVLTF. The DNA for the CDR3 is TGTGCCAGCAGGGCACTAGCTGGCGGGGCCAACGTCCTGACTTTC. V is TRBV5-4 and J is TRBJ2-6, with D perhaps matching TRBD2 (6 bases). The CDR3 extends over 15 amino acids. The V gene lost 5 bases and the J gene lost 4 bases, with 13 bases spanning the gap. Germline V lookup: CDR1 SGHNT, CDR2 YYREEE (reference sequence).

The V gene is TRBV2, the J gene TRBJ2-7; D unclear. Germline V gives CDR1 SNHLY, CDR2 FYNNEI. The CDR3 spans 11 residues. V was cut by 5 bases and J by 9 bases, with 11 bases left in between. The CDR3 spells CASSHTHRQYF. The CDR3 bases are TGTGCCAGCAGTCATACACACCGGCAGTACTTC.

This chain links TRBV28 with TRBJ2-3; 7 bases are shared with TRBD2. From germline, CDR1 is MDHEN and CDR2 SYDVKM. The CDR3 loop spans 16 amino acids. The junction had 10 bases not matched to a gene; V was cut back by 5 bases and J by 2 bases. For the CDR3, the DNA is TGTGCCAGCAGTGGGACTATAGCGGGCATCACAGATACGCAGTATTTT. The encoded protein is CASSGTIAGITDTQYF. The full variable domain, its missing parts supplied by reference TRBV28 and TRBJ2-3, is DVKVTQSSRYLVKRTGEKVFLECVQDMDHENMFWYRQDPGLGLRLIYFSYDVKMKEKGDIPEGYSVSREKKERFSLILESASTNQTSMYLCASSGTIAGITDTQYFGPGTRLTVL.

This chain links TRBV30 with TRBJ2-3; D uncertain. The CDR3 is 13 amino acids. Trimming removed 4 bases at V and 0 bases at J, with 8 bases between. Germline assignment: CDR1 GTSNPN and CDR2 SVGIG (reference sequence). CDR3 DNA: TGTGCCTGGAATCGCGGCAGCACAGATACGCAGTATTTT. It translates to CAWNRGSTDTQYF.

With respect to this clone: The sample holds other DNA sequences that translate to the same CDR3. The chain employs TRBV6-6 and TRBJ1-1; 8 nucleotides agree with TRBD1. The CDR3 extends over 14 amino acids. Germline V gene lookup returns CDR1 MNHNY and CDR2 SVGAGI (reference sequence). V lost 4 bases and J lost 1; bases outside the gene matches: 2. The CDR3 DNA is TGTGCCAGCAGTTCCGGACAGGGGAACACTGAAGCTTTCTTT. Its protein product is CASSSGQGNTEAFF.

The chain joins TRBV5-1 to TRBJ1-2; D gene unclear. CDR3 length: 14 amino acids. CDR1 SGHRS and CDR2 YFSETQ come from the germline V gene. V lost 0 bases to trimming and J lost 3 bases, with 9 bases between them. CDR3 in amino acids: CASSLGGQDYGYTF. The CDR3 region has the DNA TGCGCCAGCAGCTTGGGAGGCCAGGACTATGGCTACACCTTC.

The gene calls are TRBV19 and TRBJ2-1; D unclear. V was trimmed by 3 bases and J by 1 base, leaving 10 bases between them. From germline, CDR1 is LNHDA and CDR2 SQIVND (reference sequence). The CDR3 is 15 residues long. The DNA for the CDR3 is TGTGCCAGTAGTATCGGCTCTCAGTCCTACAATGAGCAGTTCTTC. Translation: CASSIGSQSYNEQFF.

The CDR3 reads CASSLYRTGHGYTF. The CDR3 nucleotides read TGTGCCAGCAGTTTATACAGGACAGGGCATGGCTACACCTTC. This sequence joins TRBV28 and TRBJ1-2; the match to TRBD1 covers 8 bases. The CDR3 covers 14 residues. V was pared by 1 base and J by 6 bases, with 4 bases of the junction left unmatched. The germline V gene encodes CDR1 MDHEN and CDR2 SYDVKM.

The chain carries TRBV2 and TRBJ2-7; D gene ambiguous. CDR3 size: 12 residues. Trimming removed 3 bases at V and 3 bases at J, with 6 bases between. Germline values: CDR1 SNHLY, CDR2 FYNNEI. The DNA for the CDR3 is TGTGCCAGCAGTGAGGGTATCTACGAGCAGTACTTC. Protein product: CASSEGIYEQYF.

The rearrangement joins TRBV28 to TRBJ2-1; 7 bases fit TRBD2. This CDR3 is 14 amino acids long. Germline V gene lookup returns CDR1 MDHEN and CDR2 SYDVKM. Germline trimming cut 4 bases from V and 5 bases from J; bases unmatched to any gene: 5. The CDR3 region has the DNA TGTGCCAGCAGTTCCCAGGGAGGGGACAATGAGCAGTTCTTC. The encoded protein is CASSSQGGDNEQFF.

V gene TRBV28 combines with J gene TRBJ1-1, with D uncertain. This CDR3 region has 12 residues. Germline CDR1 is MDHEN and CDR2 is SYDVKM. V gave up 2 bases and J gave up 7 bases, with 8 bases separating them. The CDR3 is CASSLKAHEAFF. CDR3 sequence (DNA): TGTGCCAGCAGTTTAAAGGCCCATGAAGCTTTCTTT.

The chain recombines TRBV11-2 with TRBJ1-2; weak D call: TRBD1 (5 bases). The CDR3 has 14 residues. V shed 0 bases and J shed 7 bases, with 12 bases lying between them. CDR1 and CDR2 from the germline V gene are SGHAT and FQNNGV. CDR3 coding DNA: TGTGCCAGCAGCTTAGATCCGGCAGGGTCTGGCTACACCTTC. Amino acid sequence: CASSLDPAGSGYTF. The variable domain in full, with the rest retrieved from reference TRBV11-2 and TRBJ1-2, is EAGVAQSPRYKIIEKRQSVAFWCNPISGHATLYWYQQILGQGPKLLIQFQNNGVVDDSQLPKDRFSAERLKGVDSTLKIQPAKLEDSAVYLCASSLDPAGSGYTFGSGTRLTVV.

The chain recombines TRBV11-1 with TRBJ1-2; D gene ambiguous. V dropped 5 bases and J dropped 1 base, with 11 bases sitting between them. CDR3 length: 14 amino acids. Germline loops: CDR1 SGHAT, CDR2 FQDESV (reference sequence). CDR3 nucleotides: TGTGCCAGCAGCCCCGACGAAAATAACTATGGCTACACCTTC. This sequence encodes CASSPDENNYGYTF.